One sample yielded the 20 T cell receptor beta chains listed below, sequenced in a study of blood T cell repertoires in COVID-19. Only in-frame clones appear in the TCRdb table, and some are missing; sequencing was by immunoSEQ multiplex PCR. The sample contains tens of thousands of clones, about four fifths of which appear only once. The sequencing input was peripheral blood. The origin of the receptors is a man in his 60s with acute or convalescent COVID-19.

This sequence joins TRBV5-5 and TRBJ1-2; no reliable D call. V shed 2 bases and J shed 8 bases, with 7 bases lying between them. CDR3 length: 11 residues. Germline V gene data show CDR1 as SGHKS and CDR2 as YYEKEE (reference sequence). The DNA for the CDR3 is TGTGCCAGCAGCTTAAGCGGCGGCTACACCTTC. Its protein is CASSLSGGYTF.

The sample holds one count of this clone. Here the CDR3 DNA reads TGTGCCAGTAGCAGACAGGGGGTGACTGAAGCTTTCTTT. Translating it yields CASSRQGVTEAFF. This chain links TRBV19 with TRBJ1-1; 9 positions match TRBD1. Germline lookup yields CDR1 LNHDA and CDR2 SQIVND (reference sequence). Trimming at V came to 6 bases and at J to 5 bases, leaving 4 bases not matched to a gene. This CDR3 is 13 amino acids long.

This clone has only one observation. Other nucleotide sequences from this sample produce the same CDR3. The CDR3 sequence: CASSLGAGGSTDTQYF. The CDR3 DNA follows: TGTGCCAGCAGCTTAGGAGCGGGGGGGAGCACAGATACGCAGTATTTT. The J gene is TRBJ2-3, the V gene TRBV11-2, with 10 bases aligning to TRBD2. The germline V gene encodes CDR1 SGHAT and CDR2 FQNNGV. Losses at the gene ends were 1 base for V and 0 bases for J; bases not matched to a gene: 1. The CDR3 is 16 amino acids. The full variable domain, its missing parts supplied by reference TRBV11-2 and TRBJ2-3, is EAGVAQSPRYKIIEKRQSVAFWCNPISGHATLYWYQQILGQGPKLLIQFQNNGVVDDSQLPKDRFSAERLKGVDSTLKIQPAKLEDSAVYLCASSLGAGGSTDTQYFGPGTRLTVL.

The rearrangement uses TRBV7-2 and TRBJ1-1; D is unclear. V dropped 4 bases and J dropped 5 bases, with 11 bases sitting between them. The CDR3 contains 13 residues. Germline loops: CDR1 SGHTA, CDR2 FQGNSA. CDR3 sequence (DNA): TGTGCCAGCAGCTCATACAGAGTAACTGAAGCTTTCTTT. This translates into CASSSYRVTEAFF.

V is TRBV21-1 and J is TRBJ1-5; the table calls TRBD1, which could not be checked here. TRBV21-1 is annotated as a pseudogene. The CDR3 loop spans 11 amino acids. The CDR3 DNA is TGTGCCAGCAGCCGGGACAGCGAAAATAATTTT. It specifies CASSRDSENNF.

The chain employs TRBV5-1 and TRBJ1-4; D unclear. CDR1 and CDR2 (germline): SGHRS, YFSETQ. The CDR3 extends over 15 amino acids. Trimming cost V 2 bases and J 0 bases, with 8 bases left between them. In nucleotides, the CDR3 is TGCGCCAGCAGCTTTCGCCGGGCAACTAATGAAAAACTGTTTTTT. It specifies CASSFRRATNEKLFF.

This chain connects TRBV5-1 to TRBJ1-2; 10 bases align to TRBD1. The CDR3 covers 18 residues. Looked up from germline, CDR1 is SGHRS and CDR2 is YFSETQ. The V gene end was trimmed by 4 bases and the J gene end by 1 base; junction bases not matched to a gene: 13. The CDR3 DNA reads TGCGCCAGCAGCACCCGAGGGACAGGGGACAGCGGTAACTATGGCTACACCTTC. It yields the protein CASSTRGTGDSGNYGYTF. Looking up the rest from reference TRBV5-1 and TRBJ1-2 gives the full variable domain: KAGVTQTPRYLIKTRGQQVTLSCSPISGHRSVSWYQQTPGQGLQFLFEYFSETQRNKGNFPGRFSGRQFSNSRSEMNVSTLELGDSALYLCASSTRGTGDSGNYGYTFGSGTRLTVV.

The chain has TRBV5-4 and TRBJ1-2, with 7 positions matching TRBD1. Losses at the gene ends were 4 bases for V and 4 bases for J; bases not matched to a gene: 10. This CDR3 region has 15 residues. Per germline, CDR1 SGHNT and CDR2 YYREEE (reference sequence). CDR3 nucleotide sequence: TGTGCCAGCAGCCCGCAGGGGGTAGTCCGCTATGGCTACACCTTC. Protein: CASSPQGVVRYGYTF. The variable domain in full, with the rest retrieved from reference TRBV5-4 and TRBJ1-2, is ETGVTQSPTHLIKTRGQQVTLRCSSQSGHNTVSWYQQALGQGPQFIFQYYREEENGRGNFPPRFSGLQFPNYSSELNVNALELDDSALYLCASSPQGVVRYGYTFGSGTRLTVV.

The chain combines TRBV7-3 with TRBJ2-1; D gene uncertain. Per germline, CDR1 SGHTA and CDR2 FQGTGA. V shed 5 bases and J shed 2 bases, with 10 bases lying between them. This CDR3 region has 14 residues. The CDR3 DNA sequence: TGTGCCAGCAGCCTCGACTCAACCTACAATGAGCAGTTCTTC. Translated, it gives CASSLDSTYNEQFF.

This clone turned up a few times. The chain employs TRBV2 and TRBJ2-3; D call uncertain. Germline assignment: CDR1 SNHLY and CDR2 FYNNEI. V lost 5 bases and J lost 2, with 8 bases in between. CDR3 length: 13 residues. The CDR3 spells CASSLINTDTQYF. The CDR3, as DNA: TGTGCCAGCAGTCTAATTAACACAGATACGCAGTATTTT.

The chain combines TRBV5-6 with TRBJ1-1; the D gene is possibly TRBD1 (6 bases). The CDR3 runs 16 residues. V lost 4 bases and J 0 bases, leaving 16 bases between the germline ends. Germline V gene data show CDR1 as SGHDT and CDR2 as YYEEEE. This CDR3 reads CASSLGVQGMNTEAFF. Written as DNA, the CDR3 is TGTGCCAGCAGCCTGGGGGTCCAGGGGATGAACACTGAAGCTTTCTTT.

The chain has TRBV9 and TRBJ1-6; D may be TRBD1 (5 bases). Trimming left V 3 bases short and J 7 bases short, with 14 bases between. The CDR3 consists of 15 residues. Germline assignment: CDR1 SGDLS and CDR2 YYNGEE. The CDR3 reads CASSASPGGNSPLHF. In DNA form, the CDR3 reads TGTGCCAGCAGCGCCAGCCCCGGGGGAAATTCACCCCTCCACTTT. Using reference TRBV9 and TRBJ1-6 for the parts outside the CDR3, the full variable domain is DSGVTQTPKHLITATGQRVTLRCSPRSGDLSVYWYQQSLDQGLQFLIQYYNGEERAKGNILERFSAQQFPDLHSELNLSSLELGDSALYFCASSASPGGNSPLHFGNGTRLTVT.

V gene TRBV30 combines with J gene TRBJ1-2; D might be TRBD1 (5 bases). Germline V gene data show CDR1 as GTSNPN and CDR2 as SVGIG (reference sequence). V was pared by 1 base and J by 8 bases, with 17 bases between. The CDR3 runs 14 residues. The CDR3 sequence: CAWSAYTGLKGYTF. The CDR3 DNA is TGTGCCTGGAGTGCTTACACAGGTCTCAAGGGCTACACCTTC.

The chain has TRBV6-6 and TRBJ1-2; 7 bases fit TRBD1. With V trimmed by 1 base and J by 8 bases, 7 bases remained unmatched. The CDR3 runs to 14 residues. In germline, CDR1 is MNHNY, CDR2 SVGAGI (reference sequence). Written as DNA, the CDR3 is TGTGCCAGCAGTTACTGGAGAGGGGGCGAGGGCTACACCTTC. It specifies CASSYWRGGEGYTF.

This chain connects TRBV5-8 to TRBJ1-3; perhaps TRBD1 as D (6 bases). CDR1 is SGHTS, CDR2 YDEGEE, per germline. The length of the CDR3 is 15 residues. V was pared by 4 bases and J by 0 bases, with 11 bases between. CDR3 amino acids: CASSSTGHSGNTIYF. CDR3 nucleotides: TGTGCCAGCAGCAGCACGGGACACTCTGGAAACACCATATATTTT.

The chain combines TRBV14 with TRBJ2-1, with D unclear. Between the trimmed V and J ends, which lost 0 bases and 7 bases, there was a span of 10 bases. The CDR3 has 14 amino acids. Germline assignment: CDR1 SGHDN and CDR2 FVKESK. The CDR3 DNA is TGTGCCAGCAGCCAAGATAATACCCTAAATGAGCAGTTCTTC. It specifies CASSQDNTLNEQFF.

CDR3 sequence (DNA): TGCGCCAGCAGCTTGGCGTATACGAACACCGGGGAGCTGTTTTTT. This translates into CASSLAYTNTGELFF. This chain connects TRBV5-1 to TRBJ2-2; no reliable D call. The germline V gene has CDR1 SGHRS and CDR2 YFSETQ. This CDR3 has 15 residues. The V and J ends lost 0 bases and 0 bases respectively, with 6 bases between them.

The CDR3 region has the DNA TGTGCCAGCAGCCCGTCCCGACAGGGGATCAATCAGCCCCAGCATTTT. Protein: CASSPSRQGINQPQHF. The chain uses TRBV11-2 and TRBJ1-5; 8 nucleotides agree with TRBD1. The trim removed 5 bases at V and 3 bases at J, leaving 9 bases unmatched. Germline V CDR1 and CDR2: SGHAT, FQNNGV. The length of the CDR3 is 16 residues.

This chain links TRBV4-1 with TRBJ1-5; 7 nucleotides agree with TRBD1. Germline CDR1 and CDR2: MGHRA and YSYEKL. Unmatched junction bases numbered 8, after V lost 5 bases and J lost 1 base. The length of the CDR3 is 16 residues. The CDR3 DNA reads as TGCGCCAGCAGCTCATCGACAGGGTCGAGCAATCAGCCCCAGCATTTT. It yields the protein CASSSSTGSSNQPQHF.

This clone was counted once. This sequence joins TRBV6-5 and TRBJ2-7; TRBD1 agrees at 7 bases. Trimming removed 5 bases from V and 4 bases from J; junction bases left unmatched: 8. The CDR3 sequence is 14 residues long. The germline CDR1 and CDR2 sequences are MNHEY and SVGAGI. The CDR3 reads CASSKTGLGYEQYF. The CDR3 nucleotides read TGTGCCAGCAGTAAGACAGGGTTGGGGTACGAGCAGTACTTC.